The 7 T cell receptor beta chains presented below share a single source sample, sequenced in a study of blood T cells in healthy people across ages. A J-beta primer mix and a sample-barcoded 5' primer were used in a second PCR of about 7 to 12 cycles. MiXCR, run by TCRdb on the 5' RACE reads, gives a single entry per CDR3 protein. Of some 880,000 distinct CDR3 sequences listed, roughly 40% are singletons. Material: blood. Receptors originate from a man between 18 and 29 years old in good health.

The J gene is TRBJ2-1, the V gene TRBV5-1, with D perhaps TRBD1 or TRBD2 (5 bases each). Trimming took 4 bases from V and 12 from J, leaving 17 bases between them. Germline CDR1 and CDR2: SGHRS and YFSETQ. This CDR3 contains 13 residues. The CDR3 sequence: CASSGAPSGRQFF. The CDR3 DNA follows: TGCGCCAGCAGCGGGGCCCCCAGCGGTAGGCAGTTCTTC.

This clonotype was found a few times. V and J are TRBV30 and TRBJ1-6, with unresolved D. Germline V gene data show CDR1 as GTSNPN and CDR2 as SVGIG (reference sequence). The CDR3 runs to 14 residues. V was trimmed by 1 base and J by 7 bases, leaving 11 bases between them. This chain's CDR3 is CAWSGQRNNSPLHF. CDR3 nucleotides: TGTGCCTGGAGTGGTCAGAGAAACAATTCACCCCTCCACTTT.

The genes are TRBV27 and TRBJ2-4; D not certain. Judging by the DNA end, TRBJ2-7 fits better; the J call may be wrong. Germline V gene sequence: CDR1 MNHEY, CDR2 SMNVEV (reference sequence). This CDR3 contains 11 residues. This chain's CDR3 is CASIRGDEQYF. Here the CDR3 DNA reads TGTGCCAGCATTCGCGGAGACGAGCAGTACTTC.

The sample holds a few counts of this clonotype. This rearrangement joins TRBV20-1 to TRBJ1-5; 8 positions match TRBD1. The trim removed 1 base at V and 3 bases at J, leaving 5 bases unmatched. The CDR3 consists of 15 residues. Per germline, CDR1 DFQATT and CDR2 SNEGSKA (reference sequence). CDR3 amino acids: CSARGPGQDNQPQHF. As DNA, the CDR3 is TGCAGTGCTAGAGGGCCGGGACAGGACAATCAGCCCCAGCATTTT.

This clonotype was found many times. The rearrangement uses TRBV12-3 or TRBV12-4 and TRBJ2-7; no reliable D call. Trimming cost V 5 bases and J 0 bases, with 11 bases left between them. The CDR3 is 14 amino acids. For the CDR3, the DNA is TGTGCCAGCAGTCGACGTGGTACCTCCTACGAGCAGTACTTC. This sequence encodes CASSRRGTSYEQYF.

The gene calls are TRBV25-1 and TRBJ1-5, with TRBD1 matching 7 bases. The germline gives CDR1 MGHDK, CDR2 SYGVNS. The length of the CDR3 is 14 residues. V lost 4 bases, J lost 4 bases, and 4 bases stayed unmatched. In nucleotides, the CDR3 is TGTGCCAGCAGTGCCGAGGGACAGAATCAGCCCCAGCATTTT. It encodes CASSAEGQNQPQHF.

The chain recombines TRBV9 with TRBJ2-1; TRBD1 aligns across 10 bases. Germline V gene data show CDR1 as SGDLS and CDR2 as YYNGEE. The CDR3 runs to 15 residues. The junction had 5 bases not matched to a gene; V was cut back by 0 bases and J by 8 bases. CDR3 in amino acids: CASSVEGTGVDEQFF. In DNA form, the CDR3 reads TGTGCCAGCAGCGTAGAGGGGACAGGGGTGGATGAGCAGTTCTTC.